Listed below are T cell receptor beta chains from one sample, sequenced in a study of OX40 agonist ivuxolimab in advanced cancers. Method: immunoSEQ multiplex PCR; TCRdb's copy keeps in-frame clones and lacks some. Of 25,000 to 30,000 clones in the sample, 70% to 80% were seen once. Source: CD4+ or CD8+ T cells sorted from blood, taken in a trial of the OX40 agonist ivuxolimab. The source of these receptors is an adult with an advanced solid tumor such as melanoma, head and neck, liver or kidney cancer. Each CDR3 is given without its conserved first and last residue. Only part of the rows carry a size: once, few, many, or a class if the clone is expanded.

V gene | clone size | CDR3 protein
TRBV4-1 | NA | ASSPGPLGTGELF
TRBV5-1 | NA | ASSPRLDGNEAF
TRBV21-1 | NA | ASSKYRDRVPKTQY
TRBV29-1 | once | SVEGLQGKREQY
TRBV27 | NA | ASRPTRGYEQY
TRBV9 | NA | ASSVVKEVGGRSSYEQY
TRBV7-6 | NA | ASSPPEPEDYGYT
TRBV9 | once | ASSVGGNTGELF
TRBV4-1 | NA | ASSQEDPTDTQY
TRBV30 | once | AWSILRDRDTDTQY
TRBV6-1 | NA | ASSGQFSGANVLT
TRBV9 | NA | ASSAAGPGAYEQY
TRBV11-2 | NA | ASSLTYNEQF
TRBV28 | NA | ASSEIQTLSNGYT
TRBV6-5 | NA | ASSYGRGNEQF
TRBV29-1 | few | SPFYGTEAF
TRBV30 | NA | AWSNRLVLGLADNEQF
TRBV6-5 | NA | ASSYGSGNEQY
TRBV4-1 | NA | ASSQVSGDSNSPLH
TRBV12-5 | NA | ASADWTSTGELF
TRBV7-9 | NA | ASSARARGLYEQY
TRBV27 | NA | ASSLIPGSEQY
TRBV4-2 | NA | ASSHSAGGYEQY